This TCR beta chain originates from a study of CD8 T cells in ankylosing spondylitis. General observations from the study: Disease-linked clones were reportedly significantly enriched in matched ankylosing spondylitis synovial fluid. The study identified a TCR beta motif of roughly eight highly homologous variants that appeared characteristic of ankylosing spondylitis blood.

In TCRdb, the 5' RACE reads were re-called with MiXCR into one record per CDR3 protein. The table lists 700,000 or so distinct CDR3 sequences, around 20% of them singletons. Deletions cut 2 bases from V and 1 base from J, with 17 bases between. The CDR3 is 17 amino acids. The germline V gene encodes CDR1 SGHDT and CDR2 YYEEEE. The sample holds many counts of this clonotype. Its specificity is unknown. V is TRBV5-6 and J is TRBJ2-3; perhaps TRBD2 as D (7 bases). The sequenced sample was blood, either unsorted or a sorted T cell fraction (not recorded which). The TCR originated in a male donor with ankylosing spondylitis. The CDR3 loop is CASSFFPPGGGTDTQYF. The CDR3 nucleotides are TGTGCCAGCAGCTTTTTCCCGCCGGGGGGCGGCACAGATACGCAGTATTTT.